These 17 T cell receptor beta chains were all obtained from the same sample, sequenced in a study of blood T cell repertoires in COVID-19. Assay used: immunoSEQ multiplex PCR; TCRdb lists only in-frame clones, some missing. There are about 150,000 clones in the sample; more than 75% occur only once, and about 2.1% lies in the top ten. The sequenced material came from peripheral blood. The source is a man in his fifties or sixties who had recovered from COVID-19.

The V gene is TRBV11-3, the J gene TRBJ2-7, with D perhaps matching TRBD1 (6 bases). With 4 bases removed from V and 0 bases from J, the gap between germline ends came to 7 bases. This CDR3 has 13 residues. Looked up from germline, CDR1 is SGHNT and CDR2 is YENEEA. CDR3 nucleotide sequence: TGTGCCAGCAGCTCAGGGGACTCCTACGAGCAGTACTTC. Amino acid sequence: CASSSGDSYEQYF.

The chain is built from TRBV9 and TRBJ2-2; 9 bases are shared with TRBD2. V was clipped by 0 bases and J by 7 bases; unmatched bases: 7. The CDR3 covers 16 residues. Per the germline V gene, CDR1 is SGDLS and CDR2 is YYNGEE. The CDR3 coding sequence is TGTGCCAGCAGCGTAGCTAGCGGGGAACTGAACGGGGAGCTGTTTTTT. Its translation: CASSVASGELNGELFF.

This clone was found a few times. This sequence joins TRBV5-7 and TRBJ1-3, with D perhaps TRBD1 (6 bases). TRBV5-7 is labeled an ORF, and its function is uncertain. V was cut by 5 bases and J by 8 bases, with 20 bases left in between. The CDR3 loop spans 15 amino acids. The DNA of the CDR3 is TGTGCCAGCAGGCCTCTTAGGACAGAGGGCTACACCATATATTTT. The encoded protein is CASRPLRTEGYTIYF.

This chain joins TRBV4-2 and TRBJ1-1; 9 positions match TRBD1. Germline CDR1 and CDR2: LGHNA and YNFKEQ. The CDR3 runs to 15 residues. V lost 1 base to trimming and J lost 1 base; unmatched junction nucleotides: 1. The DNA for the CDR3 is TGTGCCAGCAGCCAAGCGGACAGGGGGAACACTGAAGCTTTCTTT. Its translation is CASSQADRGNTEAFF.

V and J are TRBV23-1 and TRBJ2-7, with TRBD1 as a possible D gene (5 bases). TRBV23-1 is an ORF for which the function is uncertain. Trimming pared 0 bases from V and 3 bases from J, leaving 12 bases between. The CDR3 spans 15 residues. The CDR3 reads CASSQSETAFYEQYF. For the CDR3, the DNA is TGCGCCAGCAGTCAATCAGAGACAGCGTTCTACGAGCAGTACTTC.

This chain connects TRBV19 to TRBJ2-1; maybe TRBD2 (7 bases). Trimming shortened V by 4 bases and J by 7 bases, and 20 bases separated the two germline ends. CDR3 size: 16 residues. Germline V gene lookup returns CDR1 LNHDA and CDR2 SQIVND (reference sequence). In DNA form, the CDR3 reads TGTGCCAGTAGTACGCCGGGGGGCTCGACGGGGAATGAGCAGTTCTTC. Translated: CASSTPGGSTGNEQFF.

The chain carries TRBV7-2 and TRBJ1-2; 9 bases align to TRBD1. V shed 4 bases and J 4 bases; nucleotides not matched to a gene: 7. The CDR3 has 15 amino acids. Germline loops: CDR1 SGHTA, CDR2 FQGNSA. The CDR3 is CASSSLGQGRYGYTF. The DNA for the CDR3 is TGTGCCAGCAGCTCTTTGGGACAGGGTCGCTATGGCTACACCTTC.

This clone was picked up one time. This chain uses TRBV28 with TRBJ1-1; the D gene is possibly TRBD1 (6 bases). V gave up 3 bases and J gave up 4 bases, with 18 bases separating them. CDR1 MDHEN and CDR2 SYDVKM come from the germline V gene. The CDR3 runs 16 residues. CDR3 in DNA: TGTGCCAGCAGTTTTATCTGGGGGCTGGGGTTCACTGAAGCTTTCTTT. Residues: CASSFIWGLGFTEAFF.

J is TRBJ2-5 and V is TRBV18; D may be TRBD1 (6 bases). There are 14 residues in the CDR3. Trimming pared 2 bases from V and 9 bases from J, leaving 16 bases between. Germline values: CDR1 KGHSH, CDR2 LQKENI. The CDR3 loop reads CASSPGHGSGAQYF. The CDR3 bases are TGTGCCAGCTCACCAGGACACGGCTCAGGGGCCCAGTACTTC. The whole variable domain, filled in from reference TRBV18 and TRBJ2-5, reads NAGVMQNPRHLVRRRGQEARLRCSPMKGHSHVYWYRQLPEEGLKFMVYLQKENIIDESGMPKERFSAEFPKEGPSILRIQQVVRGDSAAYFCASSPGHGSGAQYFGPGTRLLVL.

This clone was counted only a few times. The rearrangement uses TRBV7-3 and TRBJ2-3, with TRBD2 identical over 9 bases. V lost 5 bases to trimming and J lost 2 bases; unmatched junction nucleotides: 11. There are 17 residues in the CDR3. Germline values: CDR1 SGHTA, CDR2 FQGTGA. As DNA, the CDR3 is TGTGCCAGCAGCCCTTCGGGACTAGCTGCCCCCACAGATACGCAGTATTTT. Translation: CASSPSGLAAPTDTQYF.

The rearrangement uses TRBV6-5 and TRBJ1-1; 7 nucleotides line up with TRBD1. Per germline, CDR1 MNHEY and CDR2 SVGAGI. J gave up 6 bases and V 5 bases, and 12 bases lay outside the gene matches. CDR3 length: 15 residues. The CDR3 protein is CASSRAGTASPEAFF. As DNA, the CDR3 is TGTGCCAGCAGTAGAGCCGGGACAGCATCCCCTGAAGCTTTCTTT.

This chain links TRBV5-4 with TRBJ2-7; 12 positions match TRBD1. The V gene's germline CDR1 is SGHNT and CDR2 YYREEE (reference sequence). V dropped 3 bases and J dropped 1; count of bases not matched to a gene: 2. The CDR3 consists of 15 residues. The CDR3 DNA sequence: TGTGCCAGCAGCTGGGACAGGGGGCTTTCCTACGAGCAGTACTTC. Its protein is CASSWDRGLSYEQYF.

This rearrangement joins TRBV12-3 or TRBV12-4 to TRBJ2-1; 7 bases fit TRBD1. CDR3 length: 12 residues. J lost 14 bases, V lost 4 bases, and 8 bases had no gene match. Here the CDR3 DNA reads TGTGCCAGCAGTTCACACAGGGGAAGTGAGTTCTTC. Translating it yields CASSSHRGSEFF.

The chain combines TRBV5-6 with TRBJ2-7; the match to TRBD1 covers 9 bases. This CDR3 has 17 residues. The junction had 13 bases not matched to a gene; V was cut back by 1 base and J by 5 bases. Germline V gene data show CDR1 as SGHDT and CDR2 as YYEEEE. The CDR3 loop is CASSLYRWTGEANEQYF. CDR3 DNA: TGTGCCAGCAGCTTGTATAGGTGGACAGGGGAGGCAAACGAGCAGTACTTC.

The rearrangement uses TRBV23-1 and TRBJ1-6, with D perhaps matching TRBD1 (6 bases). TRBV23-1 is filed as an ORF, its function uncertain. V lost 3 bases, J lost 0 bases, and 9 bases lay in between. CDR3 length: 16 residues. The CDR3, as DNA: TGCGCCAGCAGTCACGCGGACAGCTCCTATAATTCACCCCTCCACTTT. It yields the protein CASSHADSSYNSPLHF.

The rearrangement links TRBV6-1 to TRBJ1-2; 7 bases align to TRBD1. In germline, CDR1 is MNHNS, CDR2 SASEGT. The CDR3 is 15 residues long. With V trimmed by 3 bases and J by 5 bases, 9 bases remained unmatched. DNA of the CDR3: TGTGCCAGCAGTGACGCCGGGACAGAGACTTATGGCTACACCTTC. As protein: CASSDAGTETYGYTF.

This chain uses TRBV28 with TRBJ2-1; TRBD2 matches 13 bases. J was trimmed by 8 bases and V by 6 bases; bases with no gene match: 7. Germline assignment: CDR1 MDHEN and CDR2 SYDVKM. The CDR3 loop spans 15 amino acids. This CDR3 reads CASRPIGLAGDEQFF. For the CDR3, the DNA is TGTGCCAGCAGACCCATAGGACTAGCGGGGGATGAGCAGTTCTTC. Drawing the rest from reference TRBV28 and TRBJ2-1, the complete variable domain is DVKVTQSSRYLVKRTGEKVFLECVQDMDHENMFWYRQDPGLGLRLIYFSYDVKMKEKGDIPEGYSVSREKKERFSLILESASTNQTSMYLCASRPIGLAGDEQFFGPGTRLTVL.